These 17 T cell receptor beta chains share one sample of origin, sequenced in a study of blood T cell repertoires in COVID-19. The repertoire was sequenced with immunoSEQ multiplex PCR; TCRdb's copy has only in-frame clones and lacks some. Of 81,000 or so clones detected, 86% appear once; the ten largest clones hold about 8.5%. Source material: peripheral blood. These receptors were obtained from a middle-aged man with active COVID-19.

CDR3 DNA: TGTGCCACCAGCAGAACGACAGGAATCTATGGCTACACCTTC. Its protein product is CATSRTTGIYGYTF. The rearrangement joins TRBV15 to TRBJ1-2; tentative D call: TRBD1 (6 bases). Trimming took 2 bases from V and 4 from J, leaving 11 bases between them. CDR1 is LNHNV and CDR2 is YYDKDF in the germline V gene (reference sequence). The CDR3 has 14 amino acids.

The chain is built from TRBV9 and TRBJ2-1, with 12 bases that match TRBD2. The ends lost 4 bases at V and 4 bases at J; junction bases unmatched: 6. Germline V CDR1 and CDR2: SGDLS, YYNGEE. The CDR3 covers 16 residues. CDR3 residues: CASSPRTSGVYNEQFF. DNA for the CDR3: TGTGCCAGCAGCCCCCGGACTAGCGGGGTGTACAATGAGCAGTTCTTC.

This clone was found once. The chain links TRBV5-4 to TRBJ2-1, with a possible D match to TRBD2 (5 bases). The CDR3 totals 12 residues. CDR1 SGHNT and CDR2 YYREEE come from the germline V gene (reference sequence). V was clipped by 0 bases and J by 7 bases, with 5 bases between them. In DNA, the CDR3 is TGTGCCAGCAGCTTGGTAGCGAATGAGCAGTTCTTC. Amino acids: CASSLVANEQFF.

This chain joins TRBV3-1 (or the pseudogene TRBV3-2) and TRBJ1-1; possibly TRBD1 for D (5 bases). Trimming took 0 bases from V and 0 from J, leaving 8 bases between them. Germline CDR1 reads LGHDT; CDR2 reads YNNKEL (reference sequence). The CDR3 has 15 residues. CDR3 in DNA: TGTGCCAGCAGCCAAGACGCAGGGATGAACACTGAAGCTTTCTTT. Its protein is CASSQDAGMNTEAFF.

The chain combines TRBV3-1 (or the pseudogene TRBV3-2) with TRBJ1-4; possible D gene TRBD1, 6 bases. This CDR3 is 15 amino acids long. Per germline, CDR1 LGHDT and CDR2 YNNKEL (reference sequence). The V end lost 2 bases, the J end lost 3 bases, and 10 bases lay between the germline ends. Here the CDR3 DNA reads TGTGCCAGCAGCCAAAGGGGGGGCCCTAATGAAAAACTGTTTTTT. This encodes CASSQRGGPNEKLFF.

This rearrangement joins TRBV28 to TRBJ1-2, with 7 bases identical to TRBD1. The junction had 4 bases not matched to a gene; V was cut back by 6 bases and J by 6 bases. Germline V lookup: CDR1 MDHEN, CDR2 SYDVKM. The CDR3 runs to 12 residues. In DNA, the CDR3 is TGTGCCAGCAGCACAGGGGCGGATGGCTACACCTTC. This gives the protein CASSTGADGYTF.

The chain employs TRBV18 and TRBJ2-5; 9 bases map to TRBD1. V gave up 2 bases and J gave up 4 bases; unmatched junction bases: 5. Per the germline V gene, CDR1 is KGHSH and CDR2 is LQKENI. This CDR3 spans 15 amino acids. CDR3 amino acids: CASSPRQGGAETQYF. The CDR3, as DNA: TGTGCCAGCTCACCAAGACAGGGGGGGGCAGAGACCCAGTACTTC.

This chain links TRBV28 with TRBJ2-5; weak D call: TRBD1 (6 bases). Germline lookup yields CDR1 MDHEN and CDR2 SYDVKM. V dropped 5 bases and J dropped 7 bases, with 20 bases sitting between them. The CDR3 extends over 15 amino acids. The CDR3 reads CASSPRTVKTGTQYF. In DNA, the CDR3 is TGTGCCAGCAGTCCCCGGACAGTAAAGACGGGGACCCAGTACTTC.

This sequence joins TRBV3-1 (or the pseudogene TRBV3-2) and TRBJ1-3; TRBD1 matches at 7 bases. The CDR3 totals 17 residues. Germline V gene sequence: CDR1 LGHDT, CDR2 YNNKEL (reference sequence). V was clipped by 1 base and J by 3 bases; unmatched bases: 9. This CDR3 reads CASSQGGAGTVGNTIYF. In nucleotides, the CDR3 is TGTGCCAGCAGCCAAGGGGGCGCAGGGACAGTTGGAAACACCATATATTTT.

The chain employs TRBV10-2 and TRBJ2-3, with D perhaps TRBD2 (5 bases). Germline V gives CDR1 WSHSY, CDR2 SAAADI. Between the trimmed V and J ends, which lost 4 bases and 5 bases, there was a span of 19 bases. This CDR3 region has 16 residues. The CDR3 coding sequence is TGCGCCAGCAGTGGCCTCGTAGGGAATCGGGGAGATACGCAGTATTTT. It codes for CASSGLVGNRGDTQYF.

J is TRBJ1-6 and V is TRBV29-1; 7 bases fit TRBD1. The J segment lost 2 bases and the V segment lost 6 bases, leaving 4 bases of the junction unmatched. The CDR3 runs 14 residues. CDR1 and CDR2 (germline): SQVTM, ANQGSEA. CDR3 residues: CSVRGTAYNSPLHF. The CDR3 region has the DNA TGCAGCGTCCGCGGGACAGCCTATAATTCACCCCTCCACTTT.

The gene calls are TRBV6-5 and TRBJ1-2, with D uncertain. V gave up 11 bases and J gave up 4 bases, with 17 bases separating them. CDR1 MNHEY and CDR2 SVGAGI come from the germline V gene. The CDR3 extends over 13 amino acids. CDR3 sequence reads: CAVRRGALYGYTF. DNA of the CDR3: TGTGCCGTACGCCGGGGAGCTCTCTATGGCTACACCTTC.

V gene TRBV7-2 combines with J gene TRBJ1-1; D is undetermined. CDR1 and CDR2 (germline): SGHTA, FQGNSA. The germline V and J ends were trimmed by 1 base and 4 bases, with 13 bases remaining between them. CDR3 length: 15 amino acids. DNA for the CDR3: TGTGCCAGCAGCTTAGGAGAGGGTTTAGGCACTGAAGCTTTCTTT. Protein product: CASSLGEGLGTEAFF.

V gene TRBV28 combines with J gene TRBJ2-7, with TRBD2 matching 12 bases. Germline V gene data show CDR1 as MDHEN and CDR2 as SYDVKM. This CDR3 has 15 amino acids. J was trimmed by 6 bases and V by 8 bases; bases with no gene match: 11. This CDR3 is CASSPFGTSGPEQYF. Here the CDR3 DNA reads TGTGCCAGCTCCCCCTTCGGGACTAGCGGGCCCGAGCAGTACTTC. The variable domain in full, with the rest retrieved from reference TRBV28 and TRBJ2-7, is DVKVTQSSRYLVKRTGEKVFLECVQDMDHENMFWYRQDPGLGLRLIYFSYDVKMKEKGDIPEGYSVSREKKERFSLILESASTNQTSMYLCASSPFGTSGPEQYFGPGTRLTVT.

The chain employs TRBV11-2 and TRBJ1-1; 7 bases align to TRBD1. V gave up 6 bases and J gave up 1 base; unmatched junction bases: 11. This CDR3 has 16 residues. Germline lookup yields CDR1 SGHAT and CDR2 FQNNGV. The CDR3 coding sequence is TGTGCCAGCAGATACAGGGGAGGAGGTGGGAACACTGAAGCTTTCTTT. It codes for CASRYRGGGGNTEAFF.

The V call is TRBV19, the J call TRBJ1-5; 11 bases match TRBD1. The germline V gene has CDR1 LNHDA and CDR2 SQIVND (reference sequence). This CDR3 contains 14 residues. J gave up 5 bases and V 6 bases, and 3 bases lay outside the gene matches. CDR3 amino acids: CASRDRGQDQPQHF. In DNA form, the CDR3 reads TGTGCCAGTAGGGACAGGGGGCAAGATCAGCCCCAGCATTTT.

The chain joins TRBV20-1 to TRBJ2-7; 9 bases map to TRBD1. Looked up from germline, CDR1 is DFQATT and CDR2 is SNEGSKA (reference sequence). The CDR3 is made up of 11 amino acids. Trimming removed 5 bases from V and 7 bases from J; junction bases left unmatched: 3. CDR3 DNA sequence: TGCAGTGCTTACAGGGGGCGTGAGCAGTACTTC. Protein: CSAYRGREQYF.